Below, one T cell receptor (beta chain) is given with its context. Germline CDR1 SGHRS, CDR2 YFSETQ. Trimming took off 4 bases at V and 2 bases at J, with 13 bases between the two ends. CDR3 size: 14 residues. The data were taken from a study of blood T cell repertoires in COVID-19. Study information: Sites in the United States, Italy and Spain provided acute and convalescent COVID-19 samples.

Assay used: immunoSEQ multiplex PCR; TCRdb lists only in-frame clones, some missing. The sample includes 45,000 to 55,000 clones, about 63% seen only once; the top ten take about 9%. The TCR comes from a woman in her 70s with acute or convalescent COVID-19. This chain connects TRBV5-1 to TRBJ2-7; no reliable D call. The source material was peripheral blood. The CDR3 DNA reads as TGCGCCAGCAGCCCCCTGGGCAGCCCCTACGAGCAGTACTTC. Protein sequence: CASSPLGSPYEQYF.